Listed below are T cell receptor beta chains from one sample, sequenced in a study of CD8+ T cells in alopecia areata. Profiled with immunoSEQ multiplex PCR; TCRdb holds only in-frame clones, not every one. The data show 200,000 or so clones, nearly 60% seen once. This sample comprised CD4+ T cells sorted from blood, obtained at week 24, from a patient treated with tofacitinib. The receptors stem from a human donor with alopecia areata. The CDR3 runs from the conserved cysteine through the conserved F or W. The D gene is left open where the match is weak. Not all rows give a size; the values are once, few, many and, for expanded clones, a class.

len,j_gene,v_gene,d_gene,abundance,CDR3nt,CDR3aa
14,TRBJ2-1,TRBV7-3,.,few,TGTGCCAGCAGCCATAATACTCTTTCCGATGAGCAGTTCTTC,CASSHNTLSDEQFF
15,TRBJ2-3,TRBV2,TRBD1,.,TGTGCCACCTCCAGACAGGGGATTTACACAGATACGCAGTATTTT,CATSRQGIYTDTQYF
11,TRBJ2-5,TRBV20-1,.,few,TGCAGTGCCCTCGGGAGAGAGACCCAGTACTTC,CSALGRETQYF
16,TRBJ2-3,TRBV10-3,TRBD2,.,TGTGCCATCAGTCACGTAGCGGGGGCCGGCACAGATACGCAGTATTTT,CAISHVAGAGTDTQYF
16,TRBJ2-1,TRBV5-1,.,.,TGCGCCAGCAGCTTGGGGACGGATCTCAGTTACAATGAGCAGTTCTTC,CASSLGTDLSYNEQFF
12,TRBJ1-3,TRBV29-1,.,.,TGCAGCGTTTGGGACTCTGGAAACACCATATATTTT,CSVWDSGNTIYF
11,TRBJ2-5,TRBV7-2,.,.,TGTGCCAGCAGCTCCCAAGAGACCCAGTACTTC,CASSSQETQYF
17,TRBJ2-3,TRBV4-2,TRBD2,.,TGTGCCAGCAGCCAAGATGGGGGCGGGGGGGCTGGAGATACGCAGTATTTT,CASSQDGGGGAGDTQYF
16,TRBJ2-1,TRBV9,.,.,TGTGCCAGCAGCGTAGAGGGGCGGACCGGCTACAATGAGCAGTTCTTC,CASSVEGRTGYNEQFF
13,TRBJ2-7,TRBV6-5,TRBD1,.,TGTGCCAGCAGTTACGCAGGGGGCTACGAGCAGTACTTC,CASSYAGGYEQYF
14,TRBJ2-3,TRBV2,TRBD2,few,TGTGCCAGCGAGCTAGCGGCCCGCACAGATACGCAGTATTTT,CASELAARTDTQYF
11,TRBJ2-7,TRBV7-7,.,few,TGTGCCAGCAGCTTATTCAACGAGCAGTACTTC,CASSLFNEQYF
14,TRBJ2-1,TRBV11-3,TRBD2,.,TGTGCCAGCAGCTTAGGTACTAGCGACAATGAGCAGTTCTTC,CASSLGTSDNEQFF
14,TRBJ2-6,TRBV18,.,few,TGTGCCAGCTCACCCTCCTCTGGGGCCAACGTCCTGACTTTC,CASSPSSGANVLTF
16,TRBJ1-5,TRBV27,TRBD1,.,TGTGCCAGCAGATCGGGGACAGGGGACGGCAATCAGCCCCAGCATTTT,CASRSGTGDGNQPQHF
14,TRBJ2-7,TRBV5-1,TRBD1,.,TGCGCCAGCAGCTTCACAGGGGGCAATTACGAGCAGTACTTC,CASSFTGGNYEQYF
16,TRBJ2-3,TRBV30,.,.,TGTGCCTGGAGCGACGGGTTACGGAGAAGCACAGATACGCAGTATTTT,CAWSDGLRRSTDTQYF
15,TRBJ2-7,TRBV5-1,.,.,TGCGCCAGCAGCTCTAGGACTGGCGGGACGGGGGAGCAGTACTTC,CASSSRTGGTGEQYF
14,TRBJ2-5,TRBV2,TRBD1,.,TGTGCCAGCAGTGCCGACAGGGTGGGAGAGACCCAGTACTTC,CASSADRVGETQYF
13,TRBJ1-1,TRBV18,.,.,TGTGCCAGCTCACCCGTCACGAACACTGAAGCTTTCTTT,CASSPVTNTEAFF
13,TRBJ2-5,TRBV19,TRBD1,.,TGTGCCAGTAGAACAGGGGGCTTGGAGACCCAGTACTTC,CASRTGGLETQYF
14,TRBJ1-1,TRBV9,.,.,TGTGCCAGCAGCGTAGGGGCGACAGCAGTTGAAGCTTTCTTT,CASSVGATAVEAFF
12,TRBJ1-2,TRBV10-3,.,few,TGTGCCATCAGTGAGCAGCGCTATGGCTACACCTTC,CAISEQRYGYTF
14,TRBJ1-5,TRBV19,.,.,TGTGCCACCGGGTTCGGGGATAGCAATCAGCCCCAGCATTTT,CATGFGDSNQPQHF
14,TRBJ2-3,TRBV10-3,.,.,TGTGCCATCAGTGACAGGGGCGGGGAAGATACGCAGTATTTT,CAISDRGGEDTQYF
14,TRBJ2-7,TRBV7-9,.,.,TGTGCCAGCAGAGGACAGAGCCAAACCTACGAGCAGTACTTC,CASRGQSQTYEQYF
12,TRBJ1-5,TRBV29-1,.,few,TGCAGCGTTGCGACCCCCAATCAGCCCCAGCATTTT,CSVATPNQPQHF
15,TRBJ2-2,TRBV2,.,.,TGTGCCAGCAGTGGACAGATCGCGAACACCGGGGAGCTGTTTTTT,CASSGQIANTGELFF
13,TRBJ2-2,TRBV9,.,few,TGTGCCAGCAGCGTAGCGACCACCGGGGAGCTGTTTTTT,CASSVATTGELFF
12,TRBJ2-5,TRBV7-2,.,once,TGTGCCAGCAGCATTGCTCAGGAGACCCAGTACTTC,CASSIAQETQYF
16,TRBJ1-1,TRBV23-1,.,few,TGCGCCAGCATCCTTAAGCGGGGGCGCTTGACGGCTGAAGCTTTCTTT,CASILKRGRLTAEAFF
15,TRBJ2-1,TRBV5-6,.,.,TGTGCCAGCAGCCGCGTTACCCCCTCCTACAATGAGCAGTTCTTC,CASSRVTPSYNEQFF
16,TRBJ2-3,TRBV7-8,.,.,TGTGCCAGCAGCTTAGACCCACGGTCTGGCACAGATACGCAGTATTTT,CASSLDPRSGTDTQYF